This TCR beta chain was sequenced during a study of blood T cell repertoires in COVID-19 (dated by TCRdb to the early 2020s). General notes on the study: The collaborator samples originated in the United States, Italy and Spain and spanned the acute and convalescent phases of COVID-19. The prospective study material was composed of cDNA or gDNA derived from T cells, B-cell-depleted T cells, or PBMCs. Deeply sampled blood TCRbeta repertoires from subjects exposed to, actively infected with, or recovered from COVID-19 were included in the dataset. The repertoires were released in a freely available public database meant as a resource for research on the immune response to SARS-CoV-2. Samples were obtained from the ongoing ImmuneRACE study (first 160 participants) and from 950 to 1,500 subjects provided by 6 global collaborators. A de-identified subject ID, COVID-19 status, age in years and sex were almost always included in the sample metadata. HLA class I and class II types, where available, came from metadata supplied by the sample provider rather than from assay-based typing. On the study overall, not on this receptor specifically: Clinical and demographic metadata were provided uncurated, with the amount varying by source and participant.

Spanning cysteine to phenylalanine, the CDR3 consists of 17 amino acids. Of all the DNA, just the CDR3 is kept, 51 bases in frame from base 1. CDR1 ENHRY and CDR2 SYGVKD were looked up in the germline V gene. Compared with germline, V lacks 6 bases and J lacks 8 bases; bases without a gene match: 11. This clone was detected only once. Its antigen has not been determined. Base qualities are missing; no much larger clone stands one base away. TCRbeta CDR3 regions were amplified from genomic DNA using the immunoSEQ Assay, a bias-controlled multiplex PCR. The source study handled its data this way. The number of nucleated cells in each sample was estimated from the amplification of reference gene primers within the assay. To quantify the absolute abundance of each unique TCRbeta CDR3 rearrangement, sequence reads were collapsed and filtered. Productive Simpson clonality was computed per sample as the square root of Simpson's diversity index over productive rearrangements. In TCRdb, the immuneACCESS table is reduced to in-frame sequences with V and J assigned. These tables do not hold every clone; where another copy was compared, an unresolved V gene accounts for under half, and the others remain unexplained. V, J and clone size are those of that table, while D and trimming were read from the DNA. The sample table records approximately 300,000 clones; around 90% of these occur just once. The ten largest clones represent 2% to 2.5% of the sample.

A second Seattle source provided samples from volunteer blood donors who had recovered from COVID-19. Each collaborating institution followed its own protocols to collect whole blood in K2EDTA tubes. For TCRbeta analysis, collaborators shipped samples in one of three forms: frozen whole blood, isolated PBMCs, or DNA extracted from either of those sample types. This chain joins TRBV10-3 to TRBJ2-1, and TRBD2 aligns with 15 junction nucleotides. The sequence derives from a woman aged 45-59 years who had recovered from COVID-19. Sequencing input: peripheral blood. The DNA sequence reads TGTGCCATCAGATATGGACTAGCGGGAGGGCCGGGCGATGAGCAGTTCTTC. It translates to CAIRYGLAGGPGDEQFF.